This note documents a single T cell receptor (beta chain) sequence. This record comes from a study of technical replicates of blood from a handful of donors. Measured with immunoSEQ multiplex PCR; TCRdb has only the in-frame clones, and not every one. Among under 90,000 clones listed, 90% to 95% were seen once. V lost 5 bases to trimming and J lost 8 bases; unmatched junction nucleotides: 9. The CDR3 has 16 amino acids. Germline values: CDR1 MNHNY, CDR2 SVGAGI (reference sequence). The sequenced sample consisted of T cells isolated from PBMCs. The receptor comes from a human donor in good health. This chain connects TRBV6-6 to TRBJ2-2, with 12 bases matching TRBD2. This CDR3 reads CASSNRLAGVGGELFF. The DNA of the CDR3 is TGTGCCAGCAGTAATCGACTAGCGGGAGTTGGGGGGGAGCTGTTTTTT.